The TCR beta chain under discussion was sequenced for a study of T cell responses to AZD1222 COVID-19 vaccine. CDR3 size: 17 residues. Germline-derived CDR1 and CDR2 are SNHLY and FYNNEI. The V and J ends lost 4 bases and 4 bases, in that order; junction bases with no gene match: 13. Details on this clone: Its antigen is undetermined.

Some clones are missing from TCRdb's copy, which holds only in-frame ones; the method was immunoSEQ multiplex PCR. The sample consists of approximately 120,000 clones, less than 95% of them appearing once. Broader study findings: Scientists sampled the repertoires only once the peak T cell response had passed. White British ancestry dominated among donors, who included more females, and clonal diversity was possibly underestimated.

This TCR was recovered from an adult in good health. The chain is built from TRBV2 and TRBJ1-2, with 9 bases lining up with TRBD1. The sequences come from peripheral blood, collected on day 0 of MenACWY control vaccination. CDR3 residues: CASSARRTGAGIYGYTF. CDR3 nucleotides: TGTGCCAGCAGTGCCCGAAGGACAGGGGCAGGAATCTATGGCTACACCTTC.